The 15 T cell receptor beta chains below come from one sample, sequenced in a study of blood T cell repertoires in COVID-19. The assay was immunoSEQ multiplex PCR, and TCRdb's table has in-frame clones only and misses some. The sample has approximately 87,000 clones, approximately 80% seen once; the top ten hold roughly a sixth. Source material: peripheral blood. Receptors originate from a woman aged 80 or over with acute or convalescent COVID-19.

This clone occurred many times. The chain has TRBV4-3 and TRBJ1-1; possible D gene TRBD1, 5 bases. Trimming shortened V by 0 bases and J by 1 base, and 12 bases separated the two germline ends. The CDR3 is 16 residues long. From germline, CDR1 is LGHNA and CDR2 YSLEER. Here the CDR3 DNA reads TGCGCCAGCAGCCAAGATCTAGGGGTGACGAACACTGAAGCTTTCTTT. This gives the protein CASSQDLGVTNTEAFF.

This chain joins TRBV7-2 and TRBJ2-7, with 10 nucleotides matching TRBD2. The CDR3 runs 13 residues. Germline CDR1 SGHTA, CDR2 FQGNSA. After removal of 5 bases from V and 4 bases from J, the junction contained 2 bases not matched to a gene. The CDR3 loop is CASSTSGAYEQYF. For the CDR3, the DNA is TGTGCCAGCAGCACTAGCGGGGCGTACGAGCAGTACTTC.

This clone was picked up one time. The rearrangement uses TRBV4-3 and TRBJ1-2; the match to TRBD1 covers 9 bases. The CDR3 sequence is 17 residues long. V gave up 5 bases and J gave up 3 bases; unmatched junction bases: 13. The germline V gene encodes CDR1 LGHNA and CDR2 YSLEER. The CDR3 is CASSDLPGQGADYGYTF. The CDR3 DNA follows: TGCGCCAGCAGCGACCTCCCGGGACAGGGAGCGGACTATGGCTACACCTTC.

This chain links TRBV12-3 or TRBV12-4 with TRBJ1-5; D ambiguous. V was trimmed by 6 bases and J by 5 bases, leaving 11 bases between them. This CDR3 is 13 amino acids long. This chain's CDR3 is CASSPTRDQPQHF. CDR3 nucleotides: TGTGCCAGCAGCCCTACCCGGGATCAGCCCCAGCATTTT.

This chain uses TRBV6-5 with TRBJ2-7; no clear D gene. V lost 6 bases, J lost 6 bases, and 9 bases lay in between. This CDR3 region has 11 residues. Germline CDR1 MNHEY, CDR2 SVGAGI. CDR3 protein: CASSHLSEQYF. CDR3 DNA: TGTGCCAGCAGCCATCTATCCGAGCAGTACTTC.

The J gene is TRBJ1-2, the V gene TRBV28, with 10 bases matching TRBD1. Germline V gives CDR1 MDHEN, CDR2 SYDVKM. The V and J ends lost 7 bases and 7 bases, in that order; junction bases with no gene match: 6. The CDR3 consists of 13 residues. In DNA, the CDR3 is TGTGCCAGCATATCCGGGACAGGGGCTGGCTACACCTTC. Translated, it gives CASISGTGAGYTF.

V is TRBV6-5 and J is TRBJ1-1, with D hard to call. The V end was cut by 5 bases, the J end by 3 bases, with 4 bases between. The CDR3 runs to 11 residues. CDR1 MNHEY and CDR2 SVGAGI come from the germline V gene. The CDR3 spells CASSQDTEAFF. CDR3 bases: TGTGCCAGCAGTCAGGACACTGAAGCTTTCTTT.

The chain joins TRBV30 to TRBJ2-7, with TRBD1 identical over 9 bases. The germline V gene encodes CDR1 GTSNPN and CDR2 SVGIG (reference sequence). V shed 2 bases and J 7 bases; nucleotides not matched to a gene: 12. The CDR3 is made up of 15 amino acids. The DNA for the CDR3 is TGTGCCTGGAGTACAGGGGGCTTTAGGATTTTAGAGCAGTACTTC. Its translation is CAWSTGGFRILEQYF.

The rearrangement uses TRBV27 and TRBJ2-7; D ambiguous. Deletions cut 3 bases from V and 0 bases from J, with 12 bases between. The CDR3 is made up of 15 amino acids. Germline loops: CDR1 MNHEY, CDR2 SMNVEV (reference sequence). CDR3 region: CASSFVGLSSYEQYF. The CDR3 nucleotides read TGTGCCAGCAGTTTTGTGGGCCTAAGCTCCTACGAGCAGTACTTC.

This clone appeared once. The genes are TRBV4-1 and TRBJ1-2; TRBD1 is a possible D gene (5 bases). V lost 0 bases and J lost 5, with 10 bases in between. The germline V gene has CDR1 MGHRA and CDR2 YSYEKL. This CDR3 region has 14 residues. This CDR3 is CASSQDGGIYGYTF. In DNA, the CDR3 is TGCGCCAGCAGCCAAGATGGGGGGATTTATGGCTACACCTTC.

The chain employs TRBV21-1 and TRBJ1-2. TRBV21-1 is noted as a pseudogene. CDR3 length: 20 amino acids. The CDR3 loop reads CASSKVGREAGREYNYGYTF. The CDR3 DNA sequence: TGTGCCAGCAGCAAAGTGGGCAGGGAGGCAGGGAGGGAGTATAACTATGGCTACACCTTC.

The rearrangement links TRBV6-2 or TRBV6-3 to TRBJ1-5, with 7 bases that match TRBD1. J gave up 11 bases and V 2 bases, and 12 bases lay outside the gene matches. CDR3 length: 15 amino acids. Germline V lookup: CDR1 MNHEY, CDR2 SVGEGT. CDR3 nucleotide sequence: TGTGCCAGCAGTTACGCCGGAATAAGGGGGCAAGCCCAGCATTTT. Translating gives CASSYAGIRGQAQHF.

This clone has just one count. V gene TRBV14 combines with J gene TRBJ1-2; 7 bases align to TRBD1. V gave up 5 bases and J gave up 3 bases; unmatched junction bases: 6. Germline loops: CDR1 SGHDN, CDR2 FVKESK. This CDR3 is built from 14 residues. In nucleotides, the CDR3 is TGTGCCAGCAGCGCTATCGACAGGGACTATGGCTACACCTTC. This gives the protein CASSAIDRDYGYTF.

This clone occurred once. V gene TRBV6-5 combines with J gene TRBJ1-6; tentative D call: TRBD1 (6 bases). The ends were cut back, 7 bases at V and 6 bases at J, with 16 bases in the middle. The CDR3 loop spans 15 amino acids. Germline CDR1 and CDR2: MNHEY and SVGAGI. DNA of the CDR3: TGTGCCAGCATCAAAGGGGGAAAAAGTAATTCACCCCTCCACTTT. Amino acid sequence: CASIKGGKSNSPLHF.

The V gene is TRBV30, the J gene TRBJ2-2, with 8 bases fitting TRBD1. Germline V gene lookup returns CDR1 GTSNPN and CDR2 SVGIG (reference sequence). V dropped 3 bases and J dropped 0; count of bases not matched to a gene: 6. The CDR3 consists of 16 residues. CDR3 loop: CAWRTRDRTNTGELFF. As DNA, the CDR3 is TGTGCCTGGAGAACCCGGGACAGGACGAACACCGGGGAGCTGTTTTTT.